The 24 T cell receptor beta chains given below trace back to one sample, sequenced in a study of neurological immune-mediated disorders. TCRdb reprocessed the 5' RACE reads with MiXCR, giving one entry per CDR3 protein. The sample records around 30,000 distinct CDR3 sequences, 4% being singletons. Sequencing input: CD4+ T cells from blood. The receptors shown here come from a woman aged 40 to 50 in good health.

This clonotype came up many times. The J gene is TRBJ2-3, the V gene TRBV5-1; D uncertain. Germline CDR1 is SGHRS and CDR2 is YFSETQ. V was cut by 7 bases and J by 2 bases, with 17 bases left in between. The CDR3 has 15 amino acids. This CDR3 reads CASSTGQRLTDTQYF. The CDR3 DNA reads TGCGCCAGCTCAACTGGGCAGCGTCTCACAGATACGCAGTATTTT.

This clonotype has ten or more counts. The chain employs TRBV20-1 and TRBJ2-1; D is undetermined. The V and J ends lost 4 bases and 7 bases respectively, with 11 bases between them. This CDR3 spans 12 amino acids. CDR1 is DFQATT, CDR2 SNEGSKA, per germline (reference sequence). The chain's CDR3 is CSANPHENEQFF. CDR3 bases: TGCAGTGCTAACCCACACGAAAATGAGCAGTTCTTC.

This clonotype occurred many times. This rearrangement joins TRBV4-1 to TRBJ1-4; 8 nucleotides match TRBD1. J was trimmed by 4 bases and V by 3 bases; bases with no gene match: 7. CDR3 length: 16 residues. Per germline, CDR1 MGHRA and CDR2 YSYEKL. CDR3 sequence (DNA): TGCGCCAGCAGCCAGCTTAACGGACAGGGTAATGAAAAACTGTTTTTT. Amino acids: CASSQLNGQGNEKLFF.

This clonotype was recorded many times. The chain carries TRBV18 and TRBJ2-3; perhaps TRBD1 as D (5 bases). The CDR3 is 15 amino acids. Germline CDR1 and CDR2: KGHSH and LQKENI. The V end lost 1 base, the J end lost 5 bases, and 13 bases lay between the germline ends. DNA for the CDR3: TGTGCCAGCTCACCACGAAACAACCAGGGAGATACGCAGTATTTT. It encodes CASSPRNNQGDTQYF.

There are many counts of this clonotype. This chain joins TRBV28 and TRBJ2-7; 9 bases fit TRBD1. The CDR3 spans 15 residues. Germline trimming cut 5 bases from V and 5 bases from J; bases unmatched to any gene: 10. Looked up from germline, CDR1 is MDHEN and CDR2 is SYDVKM. CDR3 in DNA: TGTGCCAGCAGTCTAGCTGGGACAGGGAGGCACGAGCAGTACTTC. Amino acids: CASSLAGTGRHEQYF.

This clonotype was counted many times. V gene TRBV10-3 combines with J gene TRBJ2-1, with TRBD2 matching over 13 bases. V trimming: 6 bases; J trimming: 6 bases; junction bases outside the gene matches: 2. CDR3 length equals 14 residues. The V gene's germline CDR1 is ENHRY and CDR2 SYGVKD. The CDR3 is CAIRGTSGTNEQFF. The CDR3 DNA reads as TGTGCCATCAGAGGGACTAGCGGGACCAATGAGCAGTTCTTC.

This clonotype appeared many times. The chain couples TRBV7-8 to TRBJ1-3; perhaps TRBD1 as D (6 bases). This CDR3 comprises 15 residues. With 4 bases removed from V and 2 bases from J, the gap between germline ends came to 12 bases. Germline V gives CDR1 SGHVS, CDR2 FQNEAQ. The CDR3 DNA follows: TGTGCCAGCAGCTCCCTCTACAGGGCTGGAAACACCATATATTTT. It specifies CASSSLYRAGNTIYF.

The rearrangement uses TRBV28 and TRBJ2-7, with 7 bases lining up with TRBD1. This CDR3 comprises 11 residues. V lost 7 bases to trimming and J lost 4 bases; unmatched junction nucleotides: 1. Germline loops: CDR1 MDHEN, CDR2 SYDVKM. The chain's CDR3 is CASTTGYEQYF. The CDR3 bases are TGTGCCAGCACGACAGGGTACGAGCAGTACTTC.

This clonotype appeared many times. This sequence joins TRBV5-1 and TRBJ2-1; D gene ambiguous. Germline-derived CDR1 and CDR2 are SGHRS and YFSETQ. Trimming stripped 0 bases from V and 0 bases from J, with 7 bases between. The CDR3 totals 15 residues. Here the CDR3 DNA reads TGCGCCAGCAGCTTGGGGCAGGTCTCCTACAATGAGCAGTTCTTC. Translated, it gives CASSLGQVSYNEQFF. The full variable domain, its missing parts supplied by reference TRBV5-1 and TRBJ2-1, is KAGVTQTPRYLIKTRGQQVTLSCSPISGHRSVSWYQQTPGQGLQFLFEYFSETQRNKGNFPGRFSGRQFSNSRSEMNVSTLELGDSALYLCASSLGQVSYNEQFFGPGTRLTVL.

This clonotype was observed many times. J is TRBJ2-5 and V is TRBV21-1; the D call in the table, TRBD2, was not verified against the DNA. TRBV21-1 is described as a pseudogene. The CDR3 has 15 residues. The CDR3 region has the DNA TGTGCCAGCAGCAAGGTGGGCCGGCGGCTGGAGACCCAGTACTTC. Its translation is CASSKVGRRLETQYF.

This clonotype was counted at least ten times. This chain joins TRBV20-1 and TRBJ1-2; tentatively, D is TRBD1 (5 bases). Trimming left V 3 bases short and J 2 bases short, with 13 bases between. The V gene's germline CDR1 is DFQATT and CDR2 SNEGSKA (reference sequence). There are 14 residues in the CDR3. For the CDR3, the DNA is TGCAGTGCTAGTCCCAGAGAGGGGAACTATGGCTACACCTTC. Amino acid sequence: CSASPREGNYGYTF.

This clonotype was seen many times. The chain is built from TRBV20-1 and TRBJ2-3; TRBD2 matches at 8 bases. The V segment lost 3 bases and the J segment 4 bases; nucleotides outside the gene matches: 9. From germline, CDR1 is DFQATT and CDR2 SNEGSKA (reference sequence). The CDR3 loop spans 15 amino acids. CDR3 protein: CSASGGREGPDTQYF. The CDR3 DNA reads as TGCAGTGCTAGCGGGGGCCGGGAGGGTCCAGATACGCAGTATTTT.

This clonotype was counted ten times or more. V gene TRBV7-9 combines with J gene TRBJ2-7; D ambiguous. The ends were cut back, 0 bases at V and 3 bases at J, with 3 bases in the middle. There are 12 residues in the CDR3. CDR1 and CDR2 (germline): SEHNR, FQNEAQ (reference sequence). The CDR3 DNA sequence: TGTGCCAGCAGCTTAGCAAACTACGAGCAGTACTTC. Protein product: CASSLANYEQYF.

This clonotype has ten or more counts. The V gene is TRBV5-1, the J gene TRBJ2-5; 11 bases agree with TRBD2. This CDR3 contains 16 residues. The ends lost 3 bases at V and 5 bases at J; junction bases unmatched: 9. Germline assignment: CDR1 SGHRS and CDR2 YFSETQ. In DNA, the CDR3 is TGCGCCAGCAGCTGGACCCTAGCGGGAGGAGTGGAGACCCAGTACTTC. Translating gives CASSWTLAGGVETQYF.

In its sample, this clonotype was seen many times. The CDR3 region is CASSLRVGYTF. In nucleotides, the CDR3 is TGTGCCAGCAGCTTAAGGGTCGGCTACACCTTC. The chain carries TRBV7-2 and TRBJ1-2; D is unclear. This CDR3 is 11 amino acids long. V dropped 2 bases and J dropped 8 bases, with 6 bases sitting between them. The germline V gene encodes CDR1 SGHTA and CDR2 FQGNSA.

This clonotype was found many times. V gene TRBV5-1 combines with J gene TRBJ1-1, with 7 bases fitting TRBD1. The V gene's germline CDR1 is SGHRS and CDR2 YFSETQ. The junction had 6 bases not matched to a gene; V was cut back by 0 bases and J by 1 base. CDR3 size: 16 residues. The CDR3: CASSLALTGTNTEAFF. The CDR3, as DNA: TGCGCCAGCAGCTTGGCTCTGACAGGGACGAACACTGAAGCTTTCTTT.

There are many counts of this clonotype. The V and J genes are TRBV12-3 or TRBV12-4 and TRBJ1-4, with a weak D call TRBD1 (6 bases). The germline V and J ends were trimmed by 2 bases and 5 bases, with 12 bases remaining between them. The CDR3 sequence is 15 residues long. CDR3: CASSLRGVANEKLFF. CDR3 DNA sequence: TGTGCCAGCAGTTTAAGGGGGGTTGCGAATGAAAAACTGTTTTTT.

This clonotype showed up many times. V is TRBV20-1 and J is TRBJ1-5; D not certain. V lost 4 bases and J 3 bases, leaving 10 bases between the germline ends. This CDR3 is 13 amino acids long. The germline V gene has CDR1 DFQATT and CDR2 SNEGSKA (reference sequence). Here the CDR3 DNA reads TGCAGTGCTACGAGCACAGTCAATCAGCCCCAGCATTTT. Translated, it gives CSATSTVNQPQHF.

This clonotype appeared many times. The rearrangement links TRBV5-5 to TRBJ1-1; no clear D gene. Trimming cost V 2 bases and J 1 base, with 15 bases left between them. The CDR3 is 16 amino acids. From germline, CDR1 is SGHKS and CDR2 YYEKEE (reference sequence). CDR3 residues: CASSFVGIARNTEAFF. The CDR3, as DNA: TGTGCCAGCAGCTTCGTGGGGATTGCTAGGAACACTGAAGCTTTCTTT.

This clonotype was picked up many times. The V gene is TRBV20-1, the J gene TRBJ1-3; D unresolved. CDR1 and CDR2 (germline): DFQATT, SNEGSKA (reference sequence). This CDR3 region has 14 residues. The germline V and J ends were trimmed by 1 base and 4 bases, with 11 bases remaining between them. This CDR3 is CSARGPGPGNTIYF. The CDR3 DNA sequence: TGCAGTGCTAGAGGTCCGGGCCCCGGAAACACCATATATTTT.

This clonotype came up many times. The rearrangement links TRBV20-1 to TRBJ1-6, with TRBD1 identical over 7 bases. Germline-derived CDR1 and CDR2 are DFQATT and SNEGSKA (reference sequence). CDR3 length: 11 amino acids. Trimming at V came to 4 bases and at J to 19 bases, leaving 10 bases not matched to a gene. The CDR3: CSAIEGASFHF. CDR3 nucleotide sequence: TGCAGTGCTATAGAGGGGGCAAGTTTTCACTTT.

Ten or more counts support this clonotype. V gene TRBV12-3 or TRBV12-4 combines with J gene TRBJ1-1, with 7 bases aligning to TRBD1. This CDR3 contains 14 residues. V lost 6 bases to trimming and J lost 2 bases; unmatched junction nucleotides: 6. The CDR3 protein is CASSPGQVNTEAFF. In DNA, the CDR3 is TGTGCCAGCAGCCCCGGACAGGTCAACACTGAAGCTTTCTTT.

This clonotype has a count of ten or more. The chain is built from TRBV12-3 or TRBV12-4 and TRBJ2-7, with 8 nucleotides matching TRBD2. With V trimmed by 5 bases and J by 1 base, 7 bases remained unmatched. The CDR3 runs 15 residues. CDR3 protein: CASSPYSGVSYEQYF. The CDR3 DNA is TGTGCCAGCAGTCCCTATAGCGGGGTATCCTACGAGCAGTACTTC.

This clonotype was recorded many times. The J gene is TRBJ1-2, the V gene TRBV5-1; D might be TRBD1 (5 bases). Germline V gene lookup returns CDR1 SGHRS and CDR2 YFSETQ. CDR3 length equals 14 residues. Deletions cut 4 bases from V and 5 bases from J, with 15 bases between. The DNA of the CDR3 is TGCGCCAGCAGCGCGGGACCCGGAATGTATGGCTACACCTTC. Protein sequence: CASSAGPGMYGYTF.